Following are 11 T cell receptor beta chains from one sample sequenced in a study of T cells in localized non-small cell lung cancer. TCRdb keeps only in-frame clones here, not all; method: immunoSEQ multiplex PCR. The table has 20,000 to 30,000 clones, roughly 80% seen once. Material: peripheral blood, obtained before any cancer treatment. These receptors all stem from a man between 40 and 70 years old with stage III squamous cell lung carcinoma.

The gene calls are TRBV5-1 and TRBJ1-1; no firm D call. The CDR3 runs 14 residues. Germline CDR1 is SGHRS and CDR2 is YFSETQ. V gave up 4 bases and J gave up 1 base, with 11 bases separating them. CDR3 amino acids: CASSLNTANTEAFF. The DNA for the CDR3 is TGCGCCAGCAGCCTCAACACGGCGAACACTGAAGCTTTCTTT.

This clone showed up just a few times. V gene TRBV7-2 combines with J gene TRBJ2-5; D not resolved. The length of the CDR3 is 12 residues. Trimming took 5 bases from V and 5 from J, leaving 9 bases between them. Germline values: CDR1 SGHTA, CDR2 FQGNSA. The CDR3 nucleotides are TGTGCCAGCAGCCTGAACCGGGAGACCCAGTACTTC. Amino acids: CASSLNRETQYF.

The chain combines TRBV6-6 with TRBJ2-5; D is undetermined. V gave up 8 bases and J gave up 2 bases, with 12 bases separating them. This CDR3 has 13 amino acids. Germline V gene sequence: CDR1 MNHNY, CDR2 SVGAGI (reference sequence). Here the CDR3 reads CASAPRQQETQYF. DNA for the CDR3: TGTGCCAGCGCCCCCCGACAACAAGAGACCCAGTACTTC.

This chain connects TRBV11-2 to TRBJ2-1; D not resolved. Deletions cut 2 bases from V and 7 bases from J, with 12 bases between. The CDR3 has 14 amino acids. The germline gives CDR1 SGHAT, CDR2 FQNNGV. CDR3 loop: CASSLLAQGNEQFF. The CDR3 DNA reads TGTGCCAGCAGCTTATTGGCCCAAGGAAATGAGCAGTTCTTC.

The V gene is TRBV7-2, the J gene TRBJ1-2; 7 positions agree with TRBD1. Germline V lookup: CDR1 SGHTA, CDR2 FQGNSA. Germline trimming cut 6 bases from V and 2 bases from J; bases unmatched to any gene: 3. This CDR3 has 13 amino acids. CDR3 nucleotide sequence: TGTGCCAGCAGGGGGGACAGAAACTATGGCTACACCTTC. Residues: CASRGDRNYGYTF.

J is TRBJ1-2 and V is TRBV5-4; D is ambiguous. V lost 3 bases and J lost 2, with 8 bases in between. CDR3 length: 13 amino acids. Germline V CDR1 and CDR2: SGHNT, YYREEE (reference sequence). For the CDR3, the DNA is TGTGCCAGCAGCTCCGACGGAAACTATGGCTACACCTTC. Its protein product is CASSSDGNYGYTF.

The V call is TRBV4-1, the J call TRBJ1-1; D not certain. The V end was cut by 1 base, the J end by 0 bases, with 9 bases between. Germline values: CDR1 MGHRA, CDR2 YSYEKL. CDR3 size: 15 residues. CDR3 sequence reads: CASSQVFPMNTEAFF. The DNA for the CDR3 is TGCGCCAGCAGCCAAGTATTCCCCATGAACACTGAAGCTTTCTTT.

The rearrangement joins TRBV5-1 to TRBJ2-1, with 10 bases aligning to TRBD2. Trimming cost V 0 bases and J 6 bases; bases outside gene matches: 3. There are 15 residues in the CDR3. Germline CDR1 reads SGHRS; CDR2 reads YFSETQ. CDR3 in amino acids: CASSLVTSGTNEQFF. For the CDR3, the DNA is TGCGCCAGCAGCTTGGTAACTAGCGGGACCAATGAGCAGTTCTTC.

The chain carries TRBV11-2 and TRBJ2-7, with D maybe TRBD2 (5 bases). The V end was cut by 1 base, the J end by 3 bases, with 7 bases between. Germline-derived CDR1 and CDR2 are SGHAT and FQNNGV. The CDR3 has 13 amino acids. The CDR3 DNA reads as TGTGCCAGCAGCTTAGTCGCGGGCTACGAGCAGTACGTC. Protein product: CASSLVAGYEQYV.

For the CDR3, the DNA is TGTGCCAGCAGTCCGTACAGGGGGCGAACTGAAGCTTTCTTT. This encodes CASSPYRGRTEAFF. The V and J genes are TRBV27 and TRBJ1-1, with TRBD1 identical over 9 bases. This CDR3 contains 14 residues. CDR1 is MNHEY, CDR2 SMNVEV, per germline (reference sequence). After removal of 5 bases from V and 5 bases from J, the junction contained 6 bases not matched to a gene.

V gene TRBV6-1 combines with J gene TRBJ2-7; 7 nucleotides align to TRBD1. This CDR3 is 15 amino acids long. V was pared by 5 bases and J by 4 bases, with 11 bases of the junction left unmatched. Germline loops: CDR1 MNHNS, CDR2 SASEGT. CDR3 sequence reads: CASSRQDRTIYEQYF. The CDR3 nucleotides read TGTGCCAGCAGTAGACAGGACAGGACGATTTACGAGCAGTACTTC.